The clone carrying this T cell receptor (beta chain) was observed once. A junction boundary mismatches the germline segment, possibly from a read error. Germline V gene lookup returns CDR1 SSHAT and CDR2 FNYEAQ (reference sequence). CDR3 length: 16 amino acids. Produced via immunoSEQ multiplex PCR; TCRdb's table is partial and in-frame only. Of about 68,000 clones in the sample, about 90% are singletons; the top ten hold approximately 2.9%. The sample comes from a study of T cells after somatic rescue of genetic block. The receptor was isolated from a man aged 35 to 55. The material sequenced was peripheral blood mononuclear cells (PBMCs). The gene calls are TRBV7-7 and TRBJ2-2; 9 positions agree with TRBD2. The CDR3 DNA follows: TGTGCTAGCAGCCGCATAGCGGGGGCGAACACCGGGGAGCTGTTTTTT. Its translation: CASSRIAGANTGELFF.